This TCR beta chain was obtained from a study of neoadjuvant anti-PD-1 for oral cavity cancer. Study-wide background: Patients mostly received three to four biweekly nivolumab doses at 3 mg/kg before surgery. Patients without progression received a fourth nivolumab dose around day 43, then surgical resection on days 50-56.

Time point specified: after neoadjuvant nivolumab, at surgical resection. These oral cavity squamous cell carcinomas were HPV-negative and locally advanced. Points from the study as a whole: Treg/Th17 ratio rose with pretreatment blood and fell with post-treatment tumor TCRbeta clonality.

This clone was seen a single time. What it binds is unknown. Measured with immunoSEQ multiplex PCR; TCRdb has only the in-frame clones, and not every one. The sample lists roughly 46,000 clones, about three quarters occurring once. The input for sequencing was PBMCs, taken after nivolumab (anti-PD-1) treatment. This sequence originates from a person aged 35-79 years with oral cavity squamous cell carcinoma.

The CDR3 bases are TGTGCCAGTAGTCCCCGTCGGGACAGGGGCTACGAGCAGTACTTC. As protein: CASSPRRDRGYEQYF. The chain has TRBV19 and TRBJ2-7; TRBD1 aligns across 10 bases. The germline V gene has CDR1 LNHDA and CDR2 SQIVND (reference sequence). J lost 3 bases, V lost 5 bases, and 7 bases had no gene match. CDR3 length: 15 amino acids.